Listed here is a single T cell receptor beta chain. Its antigen is unidentified. This sample is part of a study of shared clonotypes between healthy human individuals. The length of the CDR3 is 18 residues. Germline V gene lookup returns CDR1 SGHAT and CDR2 FQNNGV. The V and J ends lost 0 bases and 3 bases respectively, with 21 bases between them. From CD4+ cells came CD45RA+ naive and CD45RA-negative memory subsets. Study-wide findings and caveats: Rarefaction gave evidence that sorted-subset sequencing remained incomplete despite large depth.

Some clones are missing from TCRdb's copy, which holds only in-frame ones; the method was immunoSEQ multiplex PCR. The data hold approximately 1,500,000 clones, with 95% to 99% observed a single time. This clonotype was sampled from a man younger than 40 in good health. Material for sequencing was naive CD4+ T cells sorted from blood. The subset is: CD45RA+ positively selected. V and J are TRBV11-2 and TRBJ2-7; D not certain. This CDR3 reads CASSLDPPLPRKDYEQYF. CDR3 DNA sequence: TGTGCCAGCAGCTTAGATCCCCCTTTACCCCGGAAAGACTACGAGCAGTACTTC.